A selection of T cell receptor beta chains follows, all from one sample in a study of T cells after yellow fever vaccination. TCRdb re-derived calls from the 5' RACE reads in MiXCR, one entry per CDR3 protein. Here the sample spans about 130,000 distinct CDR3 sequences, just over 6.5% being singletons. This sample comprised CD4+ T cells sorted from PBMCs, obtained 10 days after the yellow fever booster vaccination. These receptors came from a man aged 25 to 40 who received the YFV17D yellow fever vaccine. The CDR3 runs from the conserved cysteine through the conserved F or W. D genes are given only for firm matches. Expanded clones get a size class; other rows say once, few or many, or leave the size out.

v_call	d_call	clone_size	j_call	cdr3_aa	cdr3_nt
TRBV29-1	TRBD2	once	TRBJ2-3	CSVEMREATDTQYF	TGCAGCGTTGAGATGCGGGAGGCCACAGATACGCAGTATTTT
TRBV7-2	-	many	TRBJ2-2	CASSLSGVVTGELFF	TGTGCCAGCAGCTTATCGGGAGTCGTAACCGGGGAGCTGTTTTTT
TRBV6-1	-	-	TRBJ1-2	CASSGGPGAVQANYGYTF	TGTGCCAGCAGTGGGGGTCCCGGGGCCGTCCAAGCTAACTATGGCTACACCTTC
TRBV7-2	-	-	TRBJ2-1	CASRYASGPSYNEQFF	TGTGCCAGCAGATATGCCTCCGGGCCATCATACAATGAGCAGTTCTTC
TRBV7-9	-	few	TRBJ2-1	CASARGTNEQFF	TGTGCCAGCGCCCGGGGAACCAATGAGCAGTTCTTC
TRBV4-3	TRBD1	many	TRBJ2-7	CASSQAAGGAYEQYF	TGCGCCAGCAGCCAAGCGGCAGGGGGAGCCTACGAGCAGTACTTC
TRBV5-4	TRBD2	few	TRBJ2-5	CASSNGRESETQYF	TGTGCCAGCAGCAACGGGCGGGAGTCAGAGACCCAGTACTTC
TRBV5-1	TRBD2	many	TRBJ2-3	CASSNRLASTDTQYF	TGCGCCAGCAGTAATCGACTAGCGAGCACAGATACGCAGTATTTT
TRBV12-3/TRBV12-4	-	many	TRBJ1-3	CASSQQGSGNTIYF	TGTGCCAGCAGTCAACAGGGCTCTGGAAACACCATATATTTT
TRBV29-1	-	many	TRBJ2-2	CSVMTLTGELFF	TGCAGCGTTATGACCCTCACCGGGGAGCTGTTTTTT
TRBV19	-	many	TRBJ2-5	CASSISGWETQYF	TGTGCCAGTAGTATATCGGGATGGGAGACCCAGTACTTC
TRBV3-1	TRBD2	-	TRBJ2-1	CASSQGGTSRYNEQFF	TGTGCCAGCAGCCAAGGCGGGACTAGCAGATACAATGAGCAGTTCTTC
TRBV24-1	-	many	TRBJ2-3	CATSDPSPESSTDTQYF	TGTGCCACCAGTGACCCGTCGCCGGAGTCTAGCACAGATACGCAGTATTTT
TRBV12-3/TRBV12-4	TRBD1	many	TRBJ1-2	CASSYRGSPNYGYTF	TGTGCCAGCAGTTACAGGGGAAGCCCTAACTATGGCTACACCTTC
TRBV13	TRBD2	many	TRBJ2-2	CASSSPRLARVTGELFF	TGTGCCAGCAGCTCCCCGCGACTAGCCCGTGTTACCGGGGAGCTGTTTTTT
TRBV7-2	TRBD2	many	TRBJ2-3	CASSLAGTRGTDTQYF	TGTGCCAGCAGCTTAGCAGGGACTAGAGGCACAGATACGCAGTATTTT
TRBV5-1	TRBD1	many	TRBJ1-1	CASSTRGTAFF	TGCGCCAGCAGCACCAGGGGGACAGCTTTCTTT
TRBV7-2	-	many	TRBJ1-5	CASSSQGQPQHF	TGTGCCAGCAGCTCTCAGGGCCAGCCCCAGCATTTT
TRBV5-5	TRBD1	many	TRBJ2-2	CASRITGVTGELFF	TGTGCCAGCAGGATAACAGGGGTCACCGGGGAGCTGTTTTTT
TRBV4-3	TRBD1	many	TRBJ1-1	CASSQETGAGITEAFF	TGCGCCAGCAGCCAAGAAACAGGGGCTGGGATCACTGAAGCTTTCTTT
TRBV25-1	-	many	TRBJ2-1	CASSPVVPTYNEQFF	TGTGCCAGCAGCCCAGTAGTGCCGACCTACAATGAGCAGTTCTTC
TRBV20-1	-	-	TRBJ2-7	CSARDFGGAGLDNNEQYF	TGCAGTGCTAGAGATTTTGGAGGGGCCGGACTGGATAATAACGAGCAGTACTTC